This TCR beta chain comes out of a study of T cell repertoires in cytomegalovirus infection. Overall study: It can be stated that public TCR beta signatures indicated CMV infection as well as a matching HLA type. General study results and limits: Using cumulative public TCR beta family frequency, the authors identified those who carried CMV together with the relevant HLA. In two of eight donors, the top clonotype was HLA-C-restricted CMV-specific.

V was pared by 0 bases and J by 0 bases, with 15 bases between. CDR1 and CDR2 from the germline V gene are MNHEY and SVGAGI. This CDR3 is built from 19 residues. This clonotype has more than one count but fewer than ten. Its antigen is as yet unknown. TCRdb ran MiXCR on the reads and lists one entry per CDR3 protein. The sample consists of about 180,000 distinct CDR3 sequences, 14% of them appearing once. Sequencing input: PBMCs. The chain links TRBV6-5 to TRBJ1-6, with D possibly matching TRBD1 (6 bases). This sequence was found in a human donor in good health (CMV status not recorded). Some clones in this sample may be carry-over from other donors' samples. The DNA for the CDR3 is TGTGCCAGCAGTTACTCGAGGGGGTCCGGGAGCTCCTATAATTCACCCCTCCACTTT. Translating gives CASSYSRGSGSSYNSPLHF.